The 9 T cell receptor beta chains presented below share a single source sample, sequenced in a study of neurological immune-mediated disorders. TCRdb reprocessed the 5' RACE reads via MiXCR and lists one record per CDR3 protein. The repertoire holds about 30,000 distinct CDR3 sequences, with approximately 5.3% as singletons. The sequencing sample was made of CD4+ T cells from blood. These receptors originate from a woman aged 45-59 years in good health.

This clonotype was seen many times. The J gene is TRBJ2-7, the V gene TRBV5-6; perhaps TRBD1 as D (5 bases). Germline loops: CDR1 SGHDT, CDR2 YYEEEE. The CDR3 is 15 amino acids. Trimming shortened V by 0 bases and J by 6 bases, and 16 bases separated the two germline ends. CDR3 DNA: TGTGCCAGCAGCTTGGTTGGCAGGGATCTTCTCGAGCAGTACTTC. This translates into CASSLVGRDLLEQYF.

This clonotype was picked up many times. V gene TRBV5-1 combines with J gene TRBJ2-3, with a tentative D call TRBD2 (7 bases). V was cut by 4 bases and J by 4 bases, with 10 bases left in between. Germline CDR1 and CDR2: SGHRS and YFSETQ. CDR3 size: 13 residues. Written as DNA, the CDR3 is TGCGCCAGCAGCCTCGGGGGGCCAGATACGCAGTATTTT. It yields the protein CASSLGGPDTQYF.

The chain joins TRBV2 to TRBJ2-7; 11 bases map to TRBD1. Per germline, CDR1 SNHLY and CDR2 FYNNEI. The CDR3 has 13 amino acids. V was clipped by 11 bases and J by 7 bases; unmatched bases: 10. This CDR3 reads CAANRDRGLEQYF. The CDR3, as DNA: TGTGCCGCCAACCGGGACAGGGGGTTGGAGCAGTACTTC.

By frequency in the sample, this clonotype is medium-sized. The J gene is TRBJ1-1, the V gene TRBV10-3; D not resolved. Germline assignment: CDR1 ENHRY and CDR2 SYGVKD. Trimming took off 10 bases at V and 3 bases at J, with 18 bases between the two ends. The CDR3 consists of 14 residues. CDR3 amino acids: CATKREGPDTEAFF. CDR3 coding DNA: TGTGCCACCAAGAGAGAGGGTCCGGACACTGAAGCTTTCTTT.

This clonotype was recorded at least ten times. This chain uses TRBV10-3 with TRBJ1-4; TRBD1 matches 10 bases. Looked up from germline, CDR1 is ENHRY and CDR2 is SYGVKD. The CDR3 is 15 residues long. V lost 5 bases, J lost 5 bases, and 5 bases stayed unmatched. The CDR3 nucleotides read TGTGCCATCAGTAAAGACAGGGGGCAGAATGAAAAACTGTTTTTT. It is translated as CAISKDRGQNEKLFF.

This clonotype has at least ten counts. V is TRBV12-3 or TRBV12-4 and J is TRBJ2-7; perhaps TRBD2 as D (6 bases). This CDR3 has 12 residues. With 6 bases removed from V and 4 bases from J, the gap between germline ends came to 10 bases. Here the CDR3 DNA reads TGTGCCAGCAGGGGGGGTCCATACGAGCAGTACTTC. This encodes CASRGGPYEQYF.

This clonotype came up many times. The CDR3 reads CSASGGSRNTIYF. The DNA for the CDR3 is TGCAGTGCTAGCGGGGGGTCCAGAAACACCATATATTTT. The chain has TRBV20-1 and TRBJ1-3, with D maybe TRBD1 (5 bases). The CDR3 has 13 residues. Germline lookup yields CDR1 DFQATT and CDR2 SNEGSKA (reference sequence). V was trimmed by 3 bases and J by 5 bases, leaving 11 bases between them.

This clonotype was detected many times. This sequence joins TRBV9 and TRBJ1-6, with D unresolved. Germline lookup yields CDR1 SGDLS and CDR2 YYNGEE. The V gene lost 4 bases and the J gene lost 7 bases, with 18 bases spanning the gap. The CDR3 runs to 16 residues. The CDR3 is CASSLYAGVSNSPLHF. DNA of the CDR3: TGTGCCAGCAGCCTATACGCCGGGGTTTCGAATTCACCCCTCCACTTT.

This clonotype was seen at least ten times. The chain joins TRBV10-3 to TRBJ1-2, with 8 bases fitting TRBD1. V was pared by 0 bases and J by 5 bases, with 5 bases of the junction left unmatched. CDR3 size: 15 residues. Germline V lookup: CDR1 ENHRY, CDR2 SYGVKD. In DNA, the CDR3 is TGTGCCATCAGTGAGTCGGGACAGGCTCTTTATGGCTACACCTTC. Amino acid sequence: CAISESGQALYGYTF.